A selection of T cell receptor beta chains follows, all from one sample in a study of post-analysis software for immune sequencing data. TCRdb ran MiXCR on the PCR reads and lists one entry per CDR3 protein. The sample lists roughly 600,000 distinct CDR3 sequences; about 40% were seen once. The sequencing sample was made of blood. All receptors come from a girl aged 5-17 years with multiple sclerosis. Both conserved end residues are part of each CDR3. The D gene is left open where the match is weak. Rows may omit the clone size; those that give it use once, few, many or a size class.

j_call d_call clone_size v_call cdr3_aa cdr3_nt
TRBJ2-7 - - TRBV10-2 CASSEPQRMSSYEQYF TGCGCCAGCAGTGAGCCCCAGCGGATGAGCTCCTACGAGCAGTACTTC
TRBJ1-2 - few TRBV6-1 CASAGGGHLYGYTF TGTGCCAGCGCCGGGGGAGGGCACCTCTATGGCTACACCTTC
TRBJ2-1 TRBD2 - TRBV6-4 CANSVELAGAYQQFF TGTGCCAACAGTGTGGAACTAGCGGGGGCCTACCAGCAGTTCTTC
TRBJ2-1 - - TRBV3-1 CASSQSPHNNEQFF TGTGCCAGCAGCCAAAGCCCCCATAACAATGAGCAGTTCTTC
TRBJ2-5 - few TRBV28 CATLSATLEVYF TGTGCCACCCTAAGCGCGACGCTAGAGGTGTACTTC
TRBJ2-5 TRBD2 - TRBV10-3 CATSTSGGQETQYF TGTGCCACCTCGACTAGCGGGGGTCAAGAGACCCAGTACTTC
TRBJ2-7 TRBD1 - TRBV19 CASSTGTGAMYEQYF TGTGCCAGTAGTACCGGGACAGGAGCTATGTACGAGCAGTACTTC
TRBJ1-2 - - TRBV11-3 CASSHRGASYGYTF TGTGCCAGCAGCCATCGGGGGGCGAGCTATGGCTACACCTTC
TRBJ2-7 TRBD1 - TRBV28 CATAPPGGNEQYF TGTGCCACCGCCCCCCCAGGGGGAAACGAGCAGTACTTC
TRBJ2-7 - - TRBV20-1 CSARAPENEQYF TGCAGTGCTAGAGCGCCAGAAAACGAGCAGTACTTC
TRBJ1-1 - - TRBV12-3/TRBV12-4 CASSLGEEGPTEAFF TGTGCCAGCAGTTTAGGAGAGGAGGGGCCCACTGAAGCTTTCTTT
TRBJ2-3 - - TRBV7-3 CASSLEGRAGDTQYF TGTGCCAGCAGCTTAGAGGGCAGGGCGGGAGATACGCAGTATTTT
TRBJ1-2 TRBD1 - TRBV6-5 CASSYRGQLKSSYGYTF TGTGCCAGCAGTTATAGGGGACAGCTCAAATCAAGCTATGGCTACACCTTC
TRBJ2-4 - few TRBV29-1 CSVVARGRNIQYF TGCAGCGTTGTTGCCCGGGGGCGAAACATTCAGTACTTC
TRBJ2-1 TRBD2 - TRBV7-7 CASSSGLAGWNEQFF TGTGCTAGCAGCTCCGGACTAGCGGGATGGAATGAGCAGTTCTTC
TRBJ2-7 - - TRBV11-3 CASSRRGFYEQYF TGTGCCAGCAGCAGACGGGGGTTCTACGAGCAGTACTTC
TRBJ2-1 TRBD2 - TRBV20-1 CSASTLAGEMWNNEQFF TGCAGTGCTAGCACCCTAGCGGGAGAGATGTGGAACAATGAGCAGTTCTTC
TRBJ1-4 TRBD1 once TRBV4-1 CASSQDRTGAITNEKLFF TGCGCCAGCAGCCAAGATCGGACAGGGGCAATCACTAATGAAAAACTGTTTTTT
TRBJ2-5 TRBD2 - TRBV20-1 CSAKASGRLETQYF TGCAGTGCGAAGGCTAGCGGGAGATTAGAGACCCAGTACTTC
TRBJ1-4 - - TRBV12-3/TRBV12-4 CASSVGATNEKLFF TGTGCCAGCAGTGTAGGAGCAACTAATGAAAAACTGTTTTTT
TRBJ2-5 - few TRBV4-1 CASSQPRGGSETQYF TGCGCCAGCAGCCAACCCCGCGGGGGCAGCGAGACCCAGTACTTC
TRBJ1-6 - - TRBV9 CACSPWTAKNSPPHF TGTGCCTGCAGCCCTTGGACAGCAAAGAATTCACCCCCCCACTTT
TRBJ2-7 - - TRBV3-1 CASSQVYSYEQYF TGTGCCAGCAGCCAGGTTTACTCCTACGAGCAGTACTTC